This entry lists 32 T cell receptor beta chains sequenced from one sample in a study of cytomegalovirus exposure and HLA in healthy donors. Use of 60 Vbeta and 13 Jbeta primers characterized the PCR. Method: immunoSEQ multiplex PCR; TCRdb's copy keeps in-frame clones and lacks some. Of fewer than 250,000 clones in the sample, 60% to 80% were seen once. The sequenced material came from PBMCs. All receptors come from a male donor in good health and CMV-seronegative.

The chain is built from TRBV9 and TRBJ1-1; D is unresolved. V was shortened by 0 bases and J by 3 bases, with 12 bases between the two germline ends. Germline CDR1 and CDR2: SGDLS and YYNGEE. The CDR3 totals 15 residues. CDR3 sequence reads: CASSVDGRHDTEAFF. The CDR3 DNA is TGTGCCAGCAGCGTAGATGGCCGACATGACACTGAAGCTTTCTTT.

The chain combines TRBV18 with TRBJ1-1, with D possibly matching TRBD1 (5 bases). This CDR3 is 14 amino acids long. Germline loops: CDR1 KGHSH, CDR2 LQKENI. The V gene lost 3 bases and the J gene lost 4 bases, with 12 bases spanning the gap. CDR3 bases: TGTGCCAGCTCACCCCCAGGGTTGGCCACTGAAGCTTTCTTT. It is translated as CASSPPGLATEAFF. Variable domain in full (rest from reference TRBV18 and TRBJ1-1): NAGVMQNPRHLVRRRGQEARLRCSPMKGHSHVYWYRQLPEEGLKFMVYLQKENIIDESGMPKERFSAEFPKEGPSILRIQQVVRGDSAAYFCASSPPGLATEAFFGQGTRLTVV.

In the case of this clone: Other DNA sequences in the same sample also yield this CDR3. V usage is TRBV27 and J usage is TRBJ2-5; D gene ambiguous. The ends were cut back, 2 bases at V and 1 base at J, with 5 bases in the middle. This CDR3 comprises 13 residues. Germline V CDR1 and CDR2: MNHEY, SMNVEV (reference sequence). In DNA, the CDR3 is TGTGCCAGCAGTTTAGGCAGCCAAGAGACCCAGTACTTC. Protein: CASSLGSQETQYF.

The rearrangement uses TRBV4-3 and TRBJ1-2; D is ambiguous. Trimming removed 0 bases from V and 8 bases from J, with 19 bases in between. The germline V gene has CDR1 LGHNA and CDR2 YSLEER. The length of the CDR3 is 16 residues. CDR3 region: CASSQELSRIAAGYTF. As DNA, the CDR3 is TGCGCCAGCAGCCAAGAACTCTCCCGTATAGCTGCGGGCTACACCTTC.

The chain links TRBV9 to TRBJ2-2; tentative D call: TRBD1 (5 bases). Germline V lookup: CDR1 SGDLS, CDR2 YYNGEE. V was shortened by 0 bases and J by 3 bases, with 6 bases between the two germline ends. This CDR3 is built from 14 residues. The CDR3 bases are TGTGCCAGCAGCGTAGGGGGCTACACCGGGGAGCTGTTTTTT. It encodes CASSVGGYTGELFF.

The chain employs TRBV19 and TRBJ2-2; 11 bases agree with TRBD1. J gave up 7 bases and V 5 bases, and 6 bases lay outside the gene matches. This CDR3 has 15 amino acids. Germline V lookup: CDR1 LNHDA, CDR2 SQIVND (reference sequence). The CDR3 reads CASSVGTGGNGELFF. The CDR3 DNA is TGTGCCAGTAGTGTTGGGACAGGGGGAAACGGGGAGCTGTTTTTT.

The rearrangement links TRBV7-9 to TRBJ2-3, with D maybe TRBD1 (6 bases). This CDR3 has 15 amino acids. Germline V gene data show CDR1 as SEHNR and CDR2 as FQNEAQ (reference sequence). Trimming removed 5 bases from V and 2 bases from J, with 14 bases in between. The CDR3 nucleotides are TGTGCCAGCAGCCCCGGGGCAGGGGACACAGATACGCAGTATTTT. Residues: CASSPGAGDTDTQYF.

The chain couples TRBV4-3 to TRBJ1-2, with TRBD1 matching over 8 bases. With V trimmed by 1 base and J by 6 bases, 7 bases remained unmatched. The CDR3 sequence is 15 residues long. Per germline, CDR1 LGHNA and CDR2 YSLEER. CDR3 in DNA: TGCGCCAGCAGCCAAGGGCTGGACAGGGTAGATGGCTACACCTTC. This codes for CASSQGLDRVDGYTF.

V and J are TRBV5-1 and TRBJ2-5, with D possibly TRBD2 on 6 matching bases. TRBJ2-7 explains the end of the DNA better; the J call may be wrong. The CDR3 totals 13 residues. Germline-derived CDR1 and CDR2 are SGHRS and YFSETQ. CDR3 in DNA: TGCGCCAGCCGACGGGACTCGGAATACGAGCAGTACTTC. This sequence encodes CASRRDSEYEQYF.

The rearrangement joins TRBV4-2 to TRBJ2-7; TRBD2 aligns across 15 bases. V lost 1 base to trimming and J lost 7 bases; unmatched junction nucleotides: 5. Germline values: CDR1 LGHNA, CDR2 YNFKEQ. The CDR3 contains 16 residues. The CDR3 coding sequence is TGTGCCAGCAGCCAAGGGACTAGCGGGGGGGCCGGGGAGCAGTACTTC. Translation: CASSQGTSGGAGEQYF.

The chain joins TRBV30 to TRBJ2-7, with a possible D match to TRBD1 (7 bases). Germline V gene sequence: CDR1 GTSNPN, CDR2 SVGIG (reference sequence). There are 13 residues in the CDR3. Trimming removed 0 bases at V and 9 bases at J, with 15 bases between. CDR3 amino acids: CAWSVSGGQTQYF. The CDR3 DNA is TGTGCCTGGAGTGTCTCAGGGGGGCAGACGCAGTACTTC.

The chain joins TRBV6-5 to TRBJ2-7; D is perhaps TRBD2 (5 bases). The CDR3 covers 15 residues. CDR1 and CDR2 from the germline V gene are MNHEY and SVGAGI. Trimming took 2 bases from V and 0 from J, leaving 11 bases between them. The CDR3 DNA reads TGTGCCAGCAGTTACACCCCGGGGTCCTCCTACGAGCAGTACTTC. It yields the protein CASSYTPGSSYEQYF.

The chain employs TRBV7-2 and TRBJ1-2, with no clear D. V dropped 1 base and J dropped 3 bases, with 9 bases sitting between them. The CDR3 spans 14 residues. CDR1 is SGHTA, CDR2 FQGNSA, per germline. Written as DNA, the CDR3 is TGTGCCAGCAGCTTAGGCGACTTGGACTATGGCTACACCTTC. This codes for CASSLGDLDYGYTF.

The chain joins TRBV5-6 to TRBJ2-5; 7 nucleotides line up with TRBD1. The CDR3 contains 14 residues. V gave up 3 bases and J gave up 3 bases; unmatched junction bases: 5. The germline CDR1 and CDR2 sequences are SGHDT and YYEEEE. The CDR3 nucleotides read TGTGCCAGCAGCTGGGCCACAGGGGAAGAGACCCAGTACTTC. Translating it yields CASSWATGEETQYF. The full variable domain, rest sourced from reference TRBV5-6 and TRBJ2-5, is DAGVTQSPTHLIKTRGQQVTLRCSPKSGHDTVSWYQQALGQGPQFIFQYYEEEERQRGNFPDRFSGHQFPNYSSELNVNALLLGDSALYLCASSWATGEETQYFGPGTRLLVL.

The rearrangement joins TRBV4-3 to TRBJ1-6, with 7 positions matching TRBD1. CDR3 length equals 16 residues. After removal of 4 bases from V and 5 bases from J, the junction contained 8 bases not matched to a gene. Looked up from germline, CDR1 is LGHNA and CDR2 is YSLEER. In DNA, the CDR3 is TGCGCCAGCAGCCGTCTCGGACAGGCAAATAATTCACCCCTCCACTTT. It yields the protein CASSRLGQANNSPLHF.

This clone has only one observation. This chain connects TRBV6-1 to TRBJ1-2; D perhaps matches TRBD1 (5 bases). The V gene's germline CDR1 is MNHNS and CDR2 SASEGT. CDR3 size: 13 residues. Trimming stripped 8 bases from V and 7 bases from J, with 17 bases between. The CDR3 DNA sequence: TGTGCCAGCGGGTCCCAGGGTCCTGGTGGCTACACCTTC. It translates to CASGSQGPGGYTF.

The chain links TRBV5-1 to TRBJ2-1; 13 nucleotides align to TRBD2. The CDR3 length is 16 residues. CDR1 and CDR2 from the germline V gene are SGHRS and YFSETQ. V trimming: 0 bases; J trimming: 6 bases; junction bases outside the gene matches: 3. In DNA form, the CDR3 reads TGCGCCAGCAGCTTGGGGGGACTAGCGGGGCTCAATGAGCAGTTCTTC. Translated, it gives CASSLGGLAGLNEQFF.

This chain uses TRBV21-1 with TRBJ2-7; the table's TRBD1 call for D was not verified on the DNA. TRBV21-1 is classified as a pseudogene. This CDR3 contains 14 residues. CDR3 in amino acids: CASTRDRGGHEQYF. The CDR3 DNA reads TGTGCCAGCACCCGGGACAGGGGAGGGCACGAGCAGTACTTC.

The V gene is TRBV28, the J gene TRBJ1-2, with a weak D call TRBD1 (6 bases). The CDR3 spans 14 residues. Germline CDR1 MDHEN, CDR2 SYDVKM. V lost 7 bases and J lost 2, with 14 bases in between. As DNA, the CDR3 is TGTGCCAGCAATTGGGGGGGCGGGAACTATGGCTACACCTTC. Protein: CASNWGGGNYGYTF.

The chain combines TRBV29-1 with TRBJ1-3; D ambiguous. CDR3 size: 11 residues. Per germline, CDR1 SQVTM and CDR2 ANQGSEA. Trimming took off 3 bases at V and 3 bases at J, with 3 bases between the two ends. The CDR3 loop is CSVDHGNTIYF. The DNA for the CDR3 is TGCAGCGTTGACCATGGAAACACCATATATTTT.

The chain has TRBV11-2 and TRBJ1-1; no definite D call. Germline CDR1 is SGHAT and CDR2 is FQNNGV. V was pared by 2 bases and J by 6 bases, with 10 bases between. CDR3 length: 13 amino acids. CDR3 sequence reads: CASSLNSVPEAFF. DNA for the CDR3: TGTGCCAGCAGCTTAAATTCGGTACCTGAAGCTTTCTTT.

This chain connects TRBV9 to TRBJ2-1, with a weak D call TRBD1 (5 bases). The CDR3 covers 16 residues. Germline CDR1 reads SGDLS; CDR2 reads YYNGEE. Trimming removed 0 bases from V and 6 bases from J, with 16 bases in between. The CDR3 loop is CASSVATNQGPNEQFF. The CDR3, as DNA: TGTGCCAGCAGCGTAGCTACAAATCAGGGTCCCAATGAGCAGTTCTTC.

V and J are TRBV4-2 and TRBJ2-2, with TRBD2 matching 9 bases. This CDR3 comprises 15 residues. CDR1 is LGHNA, CDR2 YNFKEQ, per germline. The trim removed 1 base at V and 6 bases at J, leaving 3 bases unmatched. The CDR3 nucleotides read TGTGCCAGCAGCCAAGTTGCGGGGGGGCCCGGGGAGCTGTTTTTT. It encodes CASSQVAGGPGELFF.

The rearrangement links TRBV9 to TRBJ1-4; 8 bases are shared with TRBD1. V was clipped by 3 bases and J by 2 bases; unmatched bases: 6. Germline CDR1 is SGDLS and CDR2 is YYNGEE. This CDR3 is built from 16 residues. The CDR3 bases are TGTGCCAGCAGCGCAGGGGGCGCAGGGACTAATGAAAAACTGTTTTTT. This gives the protein CASSAGGAGTNEKLFF.

The genes are TRBV4-2 and TRBJ2-7; D may be TRBD2 (6 bases). The CDR3 loop spans 16 amino acids. CDR1 LGHNA and CDR2 YNFKEQ come from the germline V gene. V was shortened by 4 bases and J by 0 bases, with 16 bases between the two germline ends. The CDR3 loop is CASSPISGSISYEQYF. In DNA, the CDR3 is TGTGCCAGCAGCCCCATCAGCGGGTCGATCTCCTACGAGCAGTACTTC.

This chain uses TRBV5-6 with TRBJ2-7, with D possibly being TRBD1 (5 bases). The V and J ends lost 0 bases and 4 bases respectively, with 20 bases between them. Looked up from germline, CDR1 is SGHDT and CDR2 is YYEEEE. This CDR3 spans 17 amino acids. In DNA, the CDR3 is TGTGCCAGCAGCTTGGGAAGGGGCACCCGACTTTTATACGAGCAGTACTTC. It codes for CASSLGRGTRLLYEQYF.

V is TRBV11-2 and J is TRBJ2-7; no clear D gene. With 1 base removed from V and 0 bases from J, the gap between germline ends came to 4 bases. CDR3 length: 13 amino acids. CDR1 is SGHAT, CDR2 FQNNGV, per germline. The CDR3 is CASSLVYSYEQYF. The CDR3 DNA follows: TGTGCCAGCAGCTTAGTGTACTCCTACGAGCAGTACTTC.

This chain connects TRBV6-1 to TRBJ2-7; the match to TRBD1 covers 7 bases. The CDR3 totals 15 residues. V was pared by 7 bases and J by 0 bases, with 9 bases of the junction left unmatched. Per germline, CDR1 MNHNS and CDR2 SASEGT. In nucleotides, the CDR3 is TGTGCCAGCAAGGCACAGGGGATGAGCTCCTACGAGCAGTACTTC. Amino acids: CASKAQGMSSYEQYF.

The rearrangement uses TRBV18 and TRBJ1-2; tentative D call: TRBD1 (5 bases). There are 14 residues in the CDR3. The germline V gene encodes CDR1 KGHSH and CDR2 LQKENI. V shed 3 bases and J shed 5 bases, with 13 bases lying between them. The CDR3 loop reads CASSPRREGYGYTF. In nucleotides, the CDR3 is TGTGCCAGCTCACCGCGGCGGGAGGGGTATGGCTACACCTTC.

This chain connects TRBV7-6 to TRBJ1-1; a weak D match, TRBD1 (5 bases). The germline V gene encodes CDR1 SGHVS and CDR2 FNYEAQ. The V end lost 3 bases, the J end lost 2 bases, and 10 bases lay between the germline ends. CDR3 size: 14 residues. The CDR3 DNA is TGTGCCAGCAGCTTTAGACAGTCAAACACTGAAGCTTTCTTT. This translates into CASSFRQSNTEAFF.

This chain uses TRBV6-1 with TRBJ2-5; 9 nucleotides line up with TRBD1. The length of the CDR3 is 15 residues. J was trimmed by 5 bases and V by 1 base; bases with no gene match: 5. CDR1 MNHNS and CDR2 SASEGT come from the germline V gene. This CDR3 reads CASSEGTGDGETQYF. Written as DNA, the CDR3 is TGTGCCAGCAGTGAAGGGACAGGGGATGGGGAGACCCAGTACTTC.

V gene TRBV7-6 combines with J gene TRBJ1-5; 8 positions match TRBD1. There are 18 residues in the CDR3. Germline V CDR1 and CDR2: SGHVS, FNYEAQ. Trimming cost V 5 bases and J 0 bases; bases outside gene matches: 12. The DNA of the CDR3 is TGTGCCAGCAGCCAACAGGGGGTTGGGAGATATAGCAATCAGCCCCAGCATTTT. It is translated as CASSQQGVGRYSNQPQHF.